The clone carrying this TCR beta chain was counted many times. The data are from a study of regulatory T cells in long-lasting Graves disease. iRepertoire HTBI primers and Arm-PCR of CDR3 regions built TCR beta libraries. TCRdb itself ran the multiplex PCR reads through MiXCR, one entry per CDR3 protein. The table shows fewer than 500,000 distinct CDR3 sequences, with roughly 15% occurring only once. The time point is: newly diagnosed GD, antithyroid drugs for less than 3 months. The TCR library was made from RNA that had been extracted from PBMCs in TRIzol. Germline assignment: CDR1 SGHTA and CDR2 FQGTGA. There are 14 residues in the CDR3. Trimming cost V 0 bases and J 9 bases, with 12 bases left between them. This sample was shared with a second study, whose subject was T cells in Graves' hyperthyroidism and ophthalmopathy.

The chain is built from TRBV7-3 and TRBJ2-1, with D hard to call. Here the sequenced sample was peripheral blood mononuclear cells (PBMCs), taken at new diagnosis, from a patient treated with antithyroid drugs. This receptor was identified in a man between 40 and 49 years old with Graves disease. The CDR3 reads CASSLTGVVREQFF. In nucleotides, the CDR3 is TGTGCCAGCAGCTTAACTGGGGTCGTTCGTGAGCAGTTCTTC.